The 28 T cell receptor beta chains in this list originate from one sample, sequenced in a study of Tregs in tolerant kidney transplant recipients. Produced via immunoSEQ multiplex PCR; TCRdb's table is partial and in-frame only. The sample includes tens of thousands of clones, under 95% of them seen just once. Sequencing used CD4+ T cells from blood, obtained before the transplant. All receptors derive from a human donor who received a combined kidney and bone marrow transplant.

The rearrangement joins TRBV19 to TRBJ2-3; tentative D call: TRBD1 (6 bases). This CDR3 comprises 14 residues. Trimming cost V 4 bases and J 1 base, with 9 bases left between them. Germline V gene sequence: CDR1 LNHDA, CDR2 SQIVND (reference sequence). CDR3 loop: CASSNHRGTDTQYF. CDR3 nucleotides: TGTGCCAGTAGTAATCACAGGGGCACAGATACGCAGTATTTT. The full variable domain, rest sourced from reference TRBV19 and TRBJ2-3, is DGGITQSPKYLFRKEGQNVTLSCEQNLNHDAMYWYRQDPGQGLRLIYYSQIVNDFQKGDIAEGYSVSREKKESFPLTVTSAQKNPTAFYLCASSNHRGTDTQYFGPGTRLTVL.

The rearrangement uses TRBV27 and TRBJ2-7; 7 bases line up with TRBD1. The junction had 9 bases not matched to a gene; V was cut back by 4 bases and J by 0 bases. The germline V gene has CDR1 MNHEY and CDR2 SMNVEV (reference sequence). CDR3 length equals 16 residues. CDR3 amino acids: CASSYKTGTASYEQYF. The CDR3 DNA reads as TGTGCCAGCAGTTATAAAACCGGGACAGCCTCCTACGAGCAGTACTTC.

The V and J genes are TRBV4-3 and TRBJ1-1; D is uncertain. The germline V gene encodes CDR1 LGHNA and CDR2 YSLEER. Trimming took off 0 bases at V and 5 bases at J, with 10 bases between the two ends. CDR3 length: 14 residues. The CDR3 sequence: CASSQDLRGTEAFF. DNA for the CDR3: TGCGCCAGCAGCCAAGATCTACGAGGGACTGAAGCTTTCTTT.

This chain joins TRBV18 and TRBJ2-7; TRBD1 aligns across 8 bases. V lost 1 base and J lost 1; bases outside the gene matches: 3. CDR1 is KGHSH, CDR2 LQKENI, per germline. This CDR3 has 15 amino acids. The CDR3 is CASSPLGQGSYEQYF. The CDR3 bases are TGTGCCAGCTCACCACTCGGACAGGGATCCTACGAGCAGTACTTC.

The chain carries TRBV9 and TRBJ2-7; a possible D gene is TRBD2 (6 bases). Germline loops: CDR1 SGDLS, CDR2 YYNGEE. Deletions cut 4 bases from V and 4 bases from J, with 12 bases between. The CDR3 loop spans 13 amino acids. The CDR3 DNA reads TGTGCCAGCAGCAGGGGAGGAGGGTACGAGCAGTACTTC. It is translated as CASSRGGGYEQYF. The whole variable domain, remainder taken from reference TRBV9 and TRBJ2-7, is DSGVTQTPKHLITATGQRVTLRCSPRSGDLSVYWYQQSLDQGLQFLIQYYNGEERAKGNILERFSAQQFPDLHSELNLSSLELGDSALYFCASSRGGGYEQYFGPGTRLTVT.

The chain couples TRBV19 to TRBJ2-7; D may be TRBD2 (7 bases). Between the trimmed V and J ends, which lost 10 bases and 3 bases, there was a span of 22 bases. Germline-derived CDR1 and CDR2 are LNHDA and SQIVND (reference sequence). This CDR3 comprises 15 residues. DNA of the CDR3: TGTGCCACCGGATGGGGGCTAGCGGAGAACTACGAGCAGTACTTC. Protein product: CATGWGLAENYEQYF. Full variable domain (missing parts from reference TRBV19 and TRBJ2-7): DGGITQSPKYLFRKEGQNVTLSCEQNLNHDAMYWYRQDPGQGLRLIYYSQIVNDFQKGDIAEGYSVSREKKESFPLTVTSAQKNPTAFYLCATGWGLAENYEQYFGPGTRLTVT.

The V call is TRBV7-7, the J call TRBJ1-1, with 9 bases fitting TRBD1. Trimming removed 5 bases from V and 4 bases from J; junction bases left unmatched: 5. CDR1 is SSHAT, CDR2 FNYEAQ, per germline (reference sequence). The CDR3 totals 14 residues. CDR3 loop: CASSVQGASTEAFF. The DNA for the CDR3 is TGTGCCAGCAGCGTACAGGGGGCAAGCACTGAAGCTTTCTTT.

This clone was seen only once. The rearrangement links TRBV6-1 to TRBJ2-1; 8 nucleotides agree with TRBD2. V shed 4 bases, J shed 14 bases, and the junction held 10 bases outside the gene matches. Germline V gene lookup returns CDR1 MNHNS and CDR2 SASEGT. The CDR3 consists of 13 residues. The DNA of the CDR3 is TGTGCCAGCAGTGCTTGGGTAGCGGGAAGGGAGTTCTTC. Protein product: CASSAWVAGREFF.

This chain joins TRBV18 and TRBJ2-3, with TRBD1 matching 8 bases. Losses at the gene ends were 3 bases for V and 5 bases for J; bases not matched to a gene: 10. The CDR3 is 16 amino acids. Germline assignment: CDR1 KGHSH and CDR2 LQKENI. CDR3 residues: CASSPSGQGARDTQYF. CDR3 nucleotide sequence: TGTGCCAGCTCACCGAGCGGGCAGGGGGCGCGAGATACGCAGTATTTT.

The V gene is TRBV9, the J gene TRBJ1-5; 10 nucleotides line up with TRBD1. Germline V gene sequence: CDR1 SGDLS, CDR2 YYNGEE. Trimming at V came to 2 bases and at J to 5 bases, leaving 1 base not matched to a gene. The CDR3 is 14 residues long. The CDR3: CASSVGTGDQPQHF. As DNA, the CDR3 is TGTGCCAGCAGCGTCGGGACAGGGGATCAGCCCCAGCATTTT.

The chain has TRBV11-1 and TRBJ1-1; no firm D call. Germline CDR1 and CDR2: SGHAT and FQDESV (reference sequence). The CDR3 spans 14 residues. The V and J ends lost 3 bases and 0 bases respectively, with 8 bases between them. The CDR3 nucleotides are TGTGCCAGCAGCTTTGGAGGGCTGAACACTGAAGCTTTCTTT. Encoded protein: CASSFGGLNTEAFF.

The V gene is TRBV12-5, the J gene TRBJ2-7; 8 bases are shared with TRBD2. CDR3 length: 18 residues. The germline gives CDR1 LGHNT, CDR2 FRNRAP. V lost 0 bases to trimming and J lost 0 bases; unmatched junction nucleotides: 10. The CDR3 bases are TGTGCTAGTGGTTTGGTACTTAGCGGGACCCGAACCTCCTACGAGCAGTACTTC. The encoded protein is CASGLVLSGTRTSYEQYF.

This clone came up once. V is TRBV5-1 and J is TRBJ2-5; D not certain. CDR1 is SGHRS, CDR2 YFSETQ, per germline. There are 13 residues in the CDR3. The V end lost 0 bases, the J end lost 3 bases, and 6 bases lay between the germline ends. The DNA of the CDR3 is TGCGCCAGCAGCTTGGTGGCAGAAGAGACCCAGTACTTC. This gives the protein CASSLVAEETQYF. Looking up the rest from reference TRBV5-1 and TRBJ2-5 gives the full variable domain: KAGVTQTPRYLIKTRGQQVTLSCSPISGHRSVSWYQQTPGQGLQFLFEYFSETQRNKGNFPGRFSGRQFSNSRSEMNVSTLELGDSALYLCASSLVAEETQYFGPGTRLLVL.

The DNA for the CDR3 is TGTGCCAGCAGCGTGTCATTATGGACTGCTTCTGCTATCGAGCAGTTCTTC. It translates to CASSVSLWTASAIEQFF. The chain recombines TRBV9 with TRBJ2-1, with a possible D match to TRBD2 (5 bases). The CDR3 totals 17 residues. V was pared by 2 bases and J by 10 bases, with 25 bases between. The germline V gene encodes CDR1 SGDLS and CDR2 YYNGEE. Variable domain in full (rest from reference TRBV9 and TRBJ2-1): DSGVTQTPKHLITATGQRVTLRCSPRSGDLSVYWYQQSLDQGLQFLIQYYNGEERAKGNILERFSAQQFPDLHSELNLSSLELGDSALYFCASSVSLWTASAIEQFFGPGTRLTVL.

DNA of the CDR3: TGCAGCGCTGTGAGCGGGAGTAGGCCCGATACGCAGTATTTT. This translates into CSAVSGSRPDTQYF. This chain joins TRBV29-1 and TRBJ2-3; TRBD2 agrees at 8 bases. The CDR3 sequence is 14 residues long. Per germline, CDR1 SQVTM and CDR2 ANQGSEA. Unmatched junction bases numbered 12, after V lost 7 bases and J lost 6 bases.

CDR3 region: CASSIGRETQYF. CDR3 nucleotides: TGTGCCAGTAGTATAGGGAGAGAGACCCAGTACTTC. This rearrangement joins TRBV19 to TRBJ2-5, with D unclear. Trimming removed 1 base from V and 4 bases from J, with 4 bases in between. Germline values: CDR1 LNHDA, CDR2 SQIVND (reference sequence). This CDR3 region has 12 residues.

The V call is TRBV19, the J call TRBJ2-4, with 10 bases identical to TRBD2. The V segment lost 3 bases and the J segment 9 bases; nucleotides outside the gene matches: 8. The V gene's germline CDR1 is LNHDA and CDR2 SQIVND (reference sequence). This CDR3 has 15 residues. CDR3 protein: CASSISAGGPGIQYF. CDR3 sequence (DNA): TGTGCCAGTAGTATTTCAGCGGGGGGGCCGGGCATTCAGTACTTC.

CDR3 nucleotides: TGTGCCAGCAGTGAAACTAGCGGGGGCCCACGGGGGACAGATACGCAGTATTTT. It is translated as CASSETSGGPRGTDTQYF. The V gene is TRBV2, the J gene TRBJ2-3, with 11 positions matching TRBD2. With 2 bases clipped from V and 3 bases from J, the junction kept 10 bases outside the gene matches. The CDR3 spans 18 residues. From germline, CDR1 is SNHLY and CDR2 FYNNEI.

The CDR3 loop reads CASSPRLAEIYNEQFF. The CDR3 DNA reads TGTGCCAGCAGCCCTCGACTAGCCGAAATCTACAATGAGCAGTTCTTC. The genes are TRBV7-6 and TRBJ2-1, with 7 bases aligning to TRBD2. Per the germline V gene, CDR1 is SGHVS and CDR2 is FNYEAQ. This CDR3 is 16 amino acids long. V was clipped by 5 bases and J by 3 bases; unmatched bases: 10.

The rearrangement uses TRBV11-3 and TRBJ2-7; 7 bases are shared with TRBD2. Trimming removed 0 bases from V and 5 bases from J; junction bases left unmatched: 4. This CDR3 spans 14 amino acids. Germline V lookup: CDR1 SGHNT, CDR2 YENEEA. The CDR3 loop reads CASSLDGRRDEQYF. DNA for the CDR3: TGTGCCAGCAGCTTAGACGGGAGGCGGGACGAGCAGTACTTC. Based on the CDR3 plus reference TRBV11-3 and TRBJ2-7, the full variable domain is EAGVVQSPRYKIIEKKQPVAFWCNPISGHNTLYWYLQNLGQGPELLIRYENEEAVDDSQLPKDRFSAERLKGVDSTLKIQPAELGDSAVYLCASSLDGRRDEQYFGPGTRLTVT.

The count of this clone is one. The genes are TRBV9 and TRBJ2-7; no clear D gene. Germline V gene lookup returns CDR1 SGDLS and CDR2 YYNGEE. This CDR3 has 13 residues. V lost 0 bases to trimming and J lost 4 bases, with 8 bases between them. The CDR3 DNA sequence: TGTGCCAGCAGCGTAGATTTAGAATACGAGCAGTACTTC. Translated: CASSVDLEYEQYF.

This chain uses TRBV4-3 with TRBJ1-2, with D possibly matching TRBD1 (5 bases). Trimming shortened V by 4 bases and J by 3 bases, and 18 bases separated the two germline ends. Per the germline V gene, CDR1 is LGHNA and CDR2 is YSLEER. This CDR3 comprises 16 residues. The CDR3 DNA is TGCGCCAGCAGCCCCCAAAACCCGGAGGGGTACTATGGCTACACCTTC. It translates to CASSPQNPEGYYGYTF.

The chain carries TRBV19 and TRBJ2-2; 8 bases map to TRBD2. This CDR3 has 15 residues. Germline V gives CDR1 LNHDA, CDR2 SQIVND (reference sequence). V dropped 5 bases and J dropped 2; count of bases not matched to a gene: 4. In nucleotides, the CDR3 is TGTGCCAGTAGTCGCGGGGGGTTCAACACCGGGGAGCTGTTTTTT. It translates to CASSRGGFNTGELFF.

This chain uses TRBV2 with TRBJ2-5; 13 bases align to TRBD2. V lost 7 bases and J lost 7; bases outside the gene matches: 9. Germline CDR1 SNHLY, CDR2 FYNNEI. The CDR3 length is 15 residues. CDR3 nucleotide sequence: TGTGCCAGCACGCCGGGACTAGCGGGGTTTGCGACCCAGTACTTC. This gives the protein CASTPGLAGFATQYF.

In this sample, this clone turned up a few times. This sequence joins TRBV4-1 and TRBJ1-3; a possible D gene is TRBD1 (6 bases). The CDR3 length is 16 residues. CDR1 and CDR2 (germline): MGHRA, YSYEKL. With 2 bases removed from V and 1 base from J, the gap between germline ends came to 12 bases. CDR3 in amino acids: CASSQTGKRSGNTIYF. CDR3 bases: TGCGCCAGCAGCCAAACAGGGAAAAGGTCTGGAAACACCATATATTTT.

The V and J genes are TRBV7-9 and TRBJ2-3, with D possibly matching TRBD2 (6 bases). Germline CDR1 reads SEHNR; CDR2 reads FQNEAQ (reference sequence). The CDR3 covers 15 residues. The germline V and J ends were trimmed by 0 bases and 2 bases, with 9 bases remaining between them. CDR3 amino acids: CASSLAGGFTDTQYF. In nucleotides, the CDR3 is TGTGCCAGCAGCTTAGCCGGGGGTTTCACAGATACGCAGTATTTT.

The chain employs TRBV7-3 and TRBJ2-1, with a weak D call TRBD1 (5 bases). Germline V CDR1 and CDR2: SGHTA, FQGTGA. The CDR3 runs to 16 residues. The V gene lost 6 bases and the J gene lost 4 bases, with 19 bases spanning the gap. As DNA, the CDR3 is TGTGCCAGCAGAAAGATTCAGGGTAATCTTTACAATGAGCAGTTCTTC. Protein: CASRKIQGNLYNEQFF.

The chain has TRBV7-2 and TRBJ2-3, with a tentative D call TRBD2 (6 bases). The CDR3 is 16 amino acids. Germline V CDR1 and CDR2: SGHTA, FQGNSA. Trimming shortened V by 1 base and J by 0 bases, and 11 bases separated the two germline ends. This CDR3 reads CASSLVADSSTDTQYF. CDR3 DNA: TGTGCCAGCAGCTTAGTAGCGGACTCTAGCACAGATACGCAGTATTTT. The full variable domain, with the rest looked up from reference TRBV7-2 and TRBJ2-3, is GAGVSQSPSNKVTEKGKDVELRCDPISGHTALYWYRQSLGQGLEFLIYFQGNSAPDKSGLPSDRFSAERTGGSVSTLTIQRTQQEDSAVYLCASSLVADSSTDTQYFGPGTRLTVL.